This T cell receptor beta chain was sequenced in a study of Graves' ophthalmopathy and Graves' hyperthyroidism. Transcripts of RNA were the source for amplifying TCR beta CDR3 regions. The first-round RT-PCR employed HTBI primers together with the Qiagen OneStep RT-PCR kit. A multiplex PCR was then performed as the second round. TCRdb processed the multiplex PCR reads anew with MiXCR; each CDR3 protein has one entry. Here the sample spans some 410,000 distinct CDR3 sequences, around a fifth being singletons. Stable hyperthyroid donors showed no ophthalmopathy during 18 months follow-up. At least ten counts were recorded for this clonotype. The germline gives CDR1 SNHLY, CDR2 FYNNEI. The V gene lost 2 bases and the J gene lost 2 bases, with 13 bases spanning the gap. CDR3 length: 16 amino acids.

The V gene is TRBV2, the J gene TRBJ1-5, with TRBD1 as a possible D gene (5 bases). This clonotype was obtained from a woman under 30 with stable Graves' hyperthyroidism. Sequencing used peripheral blood. As DNA, the CDR3 is TGTGCCAGCAGTGAAAGCAGGGAATGGGGCAATCAGCCCCAGCATTTT. Encoded protein: CASSESREWGNQPQHF.